These 17 T cell receptor beta chains share one sample of origin, sequenced in a study of cytomegalovirus exposure and HLA in healthy donors. Data came from immunoSEQ multiplex PCR; TCRdb stores just in-frame clones and leaves some out. The table shows about 180,000 clones, with more than 75% occurring only once. Specimen: PBMCs. The receptors were sampled from a woman aged 25 to 39 in good health and CMV-seronegative.

This clone was counted a few times. This chain links TRBV5-1 with TRBJ1-6; 8 bases align to TRBD1. The trim removed 5 bases at V and 8 bases at J, leaving 6 bases unmatched. Germline V gives CDR1 SGHRS, CDR2 YFSETQ. The CDR3 length is 14 residues. CDR3 sequence: CASRGQGVDSPLHF. The CDR3, as DNA: TGCGCCAGCAGAGGACAGGGAGTGGATTCACCCCTCCACTTT.

The chain joins TRBV4-1 to TRBJ2-1; TRBD2 aligns across 12 bases. CDR3 length: 17 amino acids. Trimming removed 8 bases from V and 6 bases from J; junction bases left unmatched: 14. Germline V lookup: CDR1 MGHRA, CDR2 YSYEKL. In DNA, the CDR3 is TGCGCCAGCTCCTCAACCGCTAGCGGGGGGGAGGGCAATGAGCAGTTCTTC. Protein sequence: CASSSTASGGEGNEQFF.

The chain couples TRBV5-1 to TRBJ2-1; TRBD1 agrees at 7 bases. J lost 0 bases, V lost 3 bases, and 3 bases had no gene match. The CDR3 totals 15 residues. CDR1 is SGHRS, CDR2 YFSETQ, per germline. As DNA, the CDR3 is TGCGCCAGCAGCTGGGACAGATCCTCCTACAATGAGCAGTTCTTC. This codes for CASSWDRSSYNEQFF.

This sequence joins TRBV2 and TRBJ1-6; unclear D gene. Looked up from germline, CDR1 is SNHLY and CDR2 is FYNNEI. This CDR3 comprises 14 residues. Trimming left V 0 bases short and J 9 bases short, with 9 bases between. In DNA, the CDR3 is TGTGCCAGCAGTGAAGCTGGTGCCAGTTCACCCCTCCACTTT. Its protein is CASSEAGASSPLHF.

V usage is TRBV7-9 and J usage is TRBJ1-4; the D gene is possibly TRBD1 (5 bases). The CDR3 runs to 16 residues. Germline loops: CDR1 SEHNR, CDR2 FQNEAQ (reference sequence). Trimming cost V 5 bases and J 3 bases, with 16 bases left between them. The CDR3 DNA follows: TGTGCCAGCAGCGGTACCATGGGGGGTGCTAATGAAAAACTGTTTTTT. This sequence encodes CASSGTMGGANEKLFF.

V and J are TRBV6-5 and TRBJ1-2; D may be TRBD1 (5 bases). This CDR3 is built from 13 residues. Trimming left V 7 bases short and J 8 bases short, with 17 bases between. Germline lookup yields CDR1 MNHEY and CDR2 SVGAGI. CDR3 bases: TGTGCCAGCAAAACGCCAGGGTTGGAAGGCTACACCTTC. It codes for CASKTPGLEGYTF.

The chain employs TRBV10-1 and TRBJ1-1; the D is unclear. Germline CDR1 is WNHNN and CDR2 is SYGVQD (reference sequence). The CDR3 covers 14 residues. The ends were cut back, 5 bases at V and 0 bases at J, with 10 bases in the middle. CDR3 in DNA: TGCGCCAGCAGTAAAGACACCCTGAACACTGAAGCTTTCTTT. Residues: CASSKDTLNTEAFF.

The chain couples TRBV5-1 to TRBJ1-4, with D possibly TRBD1 on 6 matching bases. This CDR3 spans 15 amino acids. V was pared by 5 bases and J by 4 bases, with 15 bases between. The germline V gene encodes CDR1 SGHRS and CDR2 YFSETQ. CDR3 nucleotides: TGCGCCAGCAGAGCTGAGGGACAAATTAATGAAAAACTGTTTTTT. Its protein product is CASRAEGQINEKLFF.

The chain couples TRBV4-2 to TRBJ2-2; D is unclear. Germline lookup yields CDR1 LGHNA and CDR2 YNFKEQ. The CDR3 has 14 amino acids. Trimming removed 1 base from V and 2 bases from J, with 5 bases in between. CDR3 DNA sequence: TGTGCCAGCAGCCAAGGACAAAACACCGGGGAGCTGTTTTTT. It specifies CASSQGQNTGELFF.

The J gene is TRBJ2-2, the V gene TRBV9; 12 bases line up with TRBD2. This CDR3 is 15 amino acids long. Per germline, CDR1 SGDLS and CDR2 YYNGEE. The J segment lost 6 bases and the V segment lost 5 bases, leaving 5 bases of the junction unmatched. The CDR3 DNA sequence: TGTGCCAGCAGTGCTAGCGGGGGGGCAGCCGGGGAGCTGTTTTTT. Translating it yields CASSASGGAAGELFF.

A few counts support this clone. The chain recombines TRBV7-6 with TRBJ1-2; perhaps TRBD1 as D (6 bases). This CDR3 is 13 amino acids long. Trimming took 1 base from V and 7 from J, leaving 10 bases between them. Germline lookup yields CDR1 SGHVS and CDR2 FNYEAQ. The CDR3 DNA follows: TGTGCCAGCAGCTTAGGTGGGGGCTCTGGCTACACCTTC. This encodes CASSLGGGSGYTF.

The chain has TRBV4-3 and TRBJ1-1, with D perhaps matching TRBD1 (6 bases). Germline V gene sequence: CDR1 LGHNA, CDR2 YSLEER. The CDR3 has 14 residues. The germline V and J ends were trimmed by 2 bases and 5 bases, with 12 bases remaining between them. The CDR3 loop is CASSQSGGGTEAFF. In DNA, the CDR3 is TGCGCCAGCAGCCAATCGGGAGGGGGGACTGAAGCTTTCTTT.

This clone appeared a single time. The CDR3 is CSARKTGWDTDTQYF. CDR3 in DNA: TGCAGCGCGAGAAAGACAGGTTGGGACACAGATACGCAGTATTTT. V usage is TRBV29-1 and J usage is TRBJ2-3; TRBD1 is a possible D gene (6 bases). V lost 7 bases, J lost 2 bases, and 19 bases lay in between. This CDR3 is built from 15 residues. The V gene's germline CDR1 is SQVTM and CDR2 ANQGSEA.

The chain combines TRBV6-5 with TRBJ2-5, with 10 bases identical to TRBD1. Germline CDR1 reads MNHEY; CDR2 reads SVGAGI. CDR3 length equals 15 residues. The V segment lost 6 bases and the J segment 5 bases; nucleotides outside the gene matches: 9. The CDR3 loop reads CASSRDRGVRETQYF. The CDR3 DNA sequence: TGTGCCAGCAGCAGGGACAGGGGAGTGCGGGAGACCCAGTACTTC.

The gene calls are TRBV7-9 and TRBJ1-1; 8 nucleotides line up with TRBD1. CDR1 and CDR2 from the germline V gene are SEHNR and FQNEAQ (reference sequence). The trim removed 5 bases at V and 4 bases at J, leaving 12 bases unmatched. The CDR3 runs to 16 residues. The CDR3 loop is CASSPVGQGGGTEAFF. The CDR3, as DNA: TGTGCCAGCAGCCCGGTCGGACAGGGCGGAGGCACTGAAGCTTTCTTT.

The J gene is TRBJ2-5, the V gene TRBV6-5; the match to TRBD2 covers 7 bases. V lost 0 bases to trimming and J lost 1 base; unmatched junction nucleotides: 5. Germline V CDR1 and CDR2: MNHEY, SVGAGI. The CDR3 totals 16 residues. DNA for the CDR3: TGTGCCAGCAGTTACTCGGTACTAGCGCCCCAAGAGACCCAGTACTTC. Translating gives CASSYSVLAPQETQYF.

The CDR3 DNA reads TGTGCCAGCAGCTTAGATTCCGGACTAGCGGGGGGAGAGAACACCGGGGAGCTGTTTTTT. Its protein is CASSLDSGLAGGENTGELFF. The chain has TRBV11-3 and TRBJ2-2; TRBD2 matches at 14 bases. This CDR3 has 20 residues. CDR1 SGHNT and CDR2 YENEEA come from the germline V gene. The V segment lost 0 bases and the J segment 1 base; nucleotides outside the gene matches: 7.